Below, one TCR beta chain is given with its context. Only in-frame clones appear in the TCRdb table, and some are missing; sequencing was by immunoSEQ multiplex PCR. The sample lists about 55,000 clones, roughly 93% occurring once. The record originates from a study of T cell changes during pregnancy in multiple sclerosis. The clonotype comes from a female donor with multiple sclerosis, enrolled in a pregnancy study. Sequences were derived from CD8+ T cells from peripheral blood mononuclear cells, sampled in the second trimester of pregnancy.

The CDR3 is CASSLSNRWGANVLTF. Here the CDR3 DNA reads TGTGCCAGCAGCTTGTCGAACCGGTGGGGGGCCAACGTCCTGACTTTC. This rearrangement joins TRBV5-4 to TRBJ2-6, with D hard to call. Trimming pared 1 base from V and 4 bases from J, leaving 12 bases between. This CDR3 has 16 amino acids. Looked up from germline, CDR1 is SGHNT and CDR2 is YYREEE (reference sequence).